The next 16 T cell receptor beta chains were all read from a single sample in a study of a mutant IDH1 vaccine in newly diagnosed glioma. The repertoire was sequenced with immunoSEQ multiplex PCR; TCRdb's copy has only in-frame clones and lacks some. The repertoire holds about 96,000 clones, with 80% as singletons. Time point described: baseline, week 1 (first vaccination visit). Specified treatment: pre-vaccination baseline after standard-of-care therapy. Sequences were derived from PBMCs, sampled from a glioma patient treated with radiotherapy, temozolomide or both. Source of these receptors: a man aged 35-49 years with glioma.

The chain couples TRBV6-5 to TRBJ1-5; a weak D match, TRBD1 (6 bases). This CDR3 is 15 amino acids long. Deletions cut 5 bases from V and 3 bases from J, with 14 bases between. The germline gives CDR1 MNHEY, CDR2 SVGAGI. CDR3 loop: CASSPTGTLNQPQHF. CDR3 nucleotides: TGTGCCAGCAGTCCAACCGGGACACTCAATCAGCCCCAGCATTTT.

The V and J genes are TRBV10-1 and TRBJ1-1; 9 bases line up with TRBD1. The CDR3 has 13 residues. The V gene end was trimmed by 3 bases and the J gene end by 11 bases; junction bases not matched to a gene: 7. Germline V gene data show CDR1 as WNHNN and CDR2 as SYGVQD (reference sequence). The CDR3 sequence is CASSDIRTGDAFF. In nucleotides, the CDR3 is TGCGCCAGCAGTGACATTCGGACAGGGGACGCTTTCTTT.

This clone was counted between two and nine times. The chain recombines TRBV2 with TRBJ2-5, with 12 bases lining up with TRBD2. CDR3 length equals 16 residues. J gave up 2 bases and V 1 base, and 2 bases lay outside the gene matches. Germline CDR1 and CDR2: SNHLY and FYNNEI. The CDR3 DNA follows: TGTGCCAGCAGTGAAGGTCTAGCGGGAGGGCAAGAGACCCAGTACTTC. Encoded protein: CASSEGLAGGQETQYF.

The chain carries TRBV7-9 and TRBJ1-1, with TRBD1 matching over 11 bases. The germline V gene has CDR1 SEHNR and CDR2 FQNEAQ (reference sequence). The V gene end was trimmed by 1 base and the J gene end by 0 bases; junction bases not matched to a gene: 1. This CDR3 is 16 amino acids long. CDR3 protein: CASSLGTGGLNTEAFF. CDR3 sequence (DNA): TGTGCCAGCAGCTTAGGGACAGGGGGCCTGAACACTGAAGCTTTCTTT. The variable domain in full, with the rest retrieved from reference TRBV7-9 and TRBJ1-1, is DTGVSQNPRHKITKRGQNVTFRCDPISEHNRLYWYRQTLGQGPEFLTYFQNEAQLEKSRLLSDRFSAERPKGSFSTLEIQRTEQGDSAMYLCASSLGTGGLNTEAFFGQGTRLTVV.

In its sample, this clone was seen once. The CDR3 protein is CASSGQVANYGYTF. The CDR3 nucleotides are TGTGCCAGCAGCGGACAGGTAGCTAACTATGGCTACACCTTC. V usage is TRBV5-8 and J usage is TRBJ1-2; 7 nucleotides line up with TRBD1. The junction had 3 bases not matched to a gene; V was cut back by 4 bases and J by 0 bases. This CDR3 is 14 amino acids long. CDR1 SGHTS and CDR2 YDEGEE come from the germline V gene.

J is TRBJ1-2 and V is TRBV6-1; tentatively, D is TRBD1 (5 bases). This CDR3 spans 15 amino acids. V was shortened by 6 bases and J by 0 bases, with 14 bases between the two germline ends. Per germline, CDR1 MNHNS and CDR2 SASEGT. The CDR3 reads CASRGGTHTNYGYTF. DNA for the CDR3: TGTGCCAGCAGGGGAGGGACTCATACTAACTATGGCTACACCTTC.

The chain joins TRBV2 to TRBJ1-2, with TRBD1 identical over 10 bases. The CDR3 has 16 residues. In germline, CDR1 is SNHLY, CDR2 FYNNEI. The ends lost 5 bases at V and 2 bases at J; junction bases unmatched: 8. In nucleotides, the CDR3 is TGTGCCAGCAGTCTGACAGGGGGCGTGGGGAACTATGGCTACACCTTC. Encoded protein: CASSLTGGVGNYGYTF.

The rearrangement joins TRBV27 to TRBJ2-3; D gene ambiguous. The CDR3 runs to 17 residues. Per germline, CDR1 MNHEY and CDR2 SMNVEV (reference sequence). V was pared by 7 bases and J by 8 bases, with 28 bases between. For the CDR3, the DNA is TGTGCCAGCATAATATCCTTCTCTGTACTATCGTCTTCTACGCAGTATTTT. Translation: CASIISFSVLSSSTQYF.

CDR3 coding DNA: TGTGCCAGCAGCTTAGAACAGGGGTGGGACTACGAGCAGTACTTC. Protein: CASSLEQGWDYEQYF. V is TRBV7-8 and J is TRBJ2-7, with 7 bases matching TRBD1. There are 15 residues in the CDR3. The V gene end was trimmed by 1 base and the J gene end by 3 bases; junction bases not matched to a gene: 6. Germline V gives CDR1 SGHVS, CDR2 FQNEAQ. The whole variable domain, remainder taken from reference TRBV7-8 and TRBJ2-7, is GAGVSQSPRYKVAKRGQDVALRCDPISGHVSLFWYQQALGQGPEFLTYFQNEAQLDKSGLPSDRFFAERPEGSVSTLKIQRTQQEDSAVYLCASSLEQGWDYEQYFGPGTRLTVT.

This chain connects TRBV18 to TRBJ2-1, with TRBD2 matching over 14 bases. The CDR3 spans 19 residues. With 1 base clipped from V and 3 bases from J, the junction kept 8 bases outside the gene matches. Germline V gene lookup returns CDR1 KGHSH and CDR2 LQKENI. CDR3 loop: CASSPLRTSGRRVYNEQFF. The CDR3 DNA reads TGTGCCAGCTCACCACTTAGGACTAGCGGGAGGAGGGTCTACAATGAGCAGTTCTTC.

The rearrangement links TRBV30 to TRBJ2-1, with no clear D. There are 15 residues in the CDR3. V was cut by 0 bases and J by 4 bases, with 13 bases left in between. Germline CDR1 GTSNPN, CDR2 SVGIG (reference sequence). This CDR3 reads CAWSVLWVGYNEQFF. CDR3 DNA: TGTGCCTGGAGTGTACTGTGGGTGGGGTACAATGAGCAGTTCTTC.

The chain combines TRBV27 with TRBJ2-7, with TRBD2 identical over 7 bases. This CDR3 comprises 15 residues. CDR1 MNHEY and CDR2 SMNVEV come from the germline V gene (reference sequence). J gave up 0 bases and V 2 bases, and 4 bases lay outside the gene matches. The CDR3 spells CASSLVLASSYEQYF. Here the CDR3 DNA reads TGTGCCAGCAGTTTAGTACTAGCGTCCTCCTACGAGCAGTACTTC.

This sequence joins TRBV19 and TRBJ2-7; unclear D gene. The germline gives CDR1 LNHDA, CDR2 SQIVND (reference sequence). Trimming took off 5 bases at V and 1 base at J, with 6 bases between the two ends. The CDR3 totals 12 residues. The CDR3 sequence is CASSSVSYEQYF. CDR3 coding DNA: TGTGCCAGTAGTTCGGTATCCTACGAGCAGTACTTC.

The chain couples TRBV18 to TRBJ2-3, with 8 bases fitting TRBD1. Trimming at V came to 4 bases and at J to 0 bases, leaving 3 bases not matched to a gene. This CDR3 comprises 15 residues. The germline V gene encodes CDR1 KGHSH and CDR2 LQKENI. CDR3 bases: TGTGCCAGCTCACGGGACAGGCCTAGCACAGATACGCAGTATTTT. It codes for CASSRDRPSTDTQYF.

The chain combines TRBV6-1 with TRBJ1-6; D is uncertain. The germline V gene encodes CDR1 MNHNS and CDR2 SASEGT. CDR3 length equals 15 residues. V gave up 6 bases and J gave up 3 bases, with 12 bases separating them. The CDR3 bases are TGTGCCAGCAGAAAGGACCCGAACTATAATTCACCCCTCCACTTT. Translated, it gives CASRKDPNYNSPLHF.

The J gene is TRBJ2-2, the V gene TRBV10-1, with 7 bases fitting TRBD1. The J segment lost 1 base and the V segment lost 6 bases, leaving 2 bases of the junction unmatched. This CDR3 has 14 amino acids. CDR1 and CDR2 (germline): WNHNN, SYGVQD (reference sequence). Here the CDR3 reads CASSRTGNTGELFF. The CDR3 DNA follows: TGCGCCAGCAGCAGGACAGGGAACACCGGGGAGCTGTTTTTT.